What follows describes a single TCR beta chain. This entry is derived from a study of CD8 T cells in Susac syndrome. Random hexamers served to reverse transcribe roughly 0.45 to 1 ug RNA. Each CDR3 protein gets one entry after TCRdb re-called the immunoSEQ multiplex PCR reads with MiXCR. The sample contains fewer than 350,000 distinct CDR3 sequences, about 92% of which appear only once. Germline CDR1 reads SQVTM; CDR2 reads ANQGSEA. Unmatched junction bases numbered 8, after V lost 1 base and J lost 0 bases. This CDR3 is built from 17 residues. The V call is TRBV29-1, the J call TRBJ2-1; 8 positions match TRBD1. The specimen sequenced was CD4+ T cells from PBMCs. The sequence was obtained from a human donor with multiple sclerosis. The CDR3 is CSVEGGTGVLSYNEQFF. In DNA, the CDR3 is TGCAGCGTTGAAGGGGGGACAGGTGTGCTCTCCTACAATGAGCAGTTCTTC.